Listed here are 30 T cell receptor beta chains from one sample, sequenced in a study of OX40 agonist ivuxolimab in advanced cancers. Clones were sequenced by immunoSEQ multiplex PCR, and TCRdb holds only the in-frame ones, with some missing. Of tens of thousands of clones in the sample, around 83% were seen once. The sequences come from CD4+ or CD8+ T cells sorted from blood, collected in a trial of the OX40 agonist ivuxolimab. The origin of the receptors is an adult with an advanced solid tumor such as melanoma, head and neck, liver or kidney cancer.

The chain links TRBV14 to TRBJ1-2; TRBD1 agrees at 7 bases. V shed 4 bases, J shed 4 bases, and the junction held 6 bases outside the gene matches. Germline CDR1 is SGHDN and CDR2 is FVKESK. The CDR3 contains 14 residues. CDR3 residues: CASSRGTVGYGYTF. CDR3 in DNA: TGTGCCAGCAGCCGGGGGACAGTCGGCTATGGCTACACCTTC.

The chain combines TRBV15 with TRBJ2-1, with D perhaps given as TRBD1 or TRBD2 (5 bases each). Germline V CDR1 and CDR2: LNHNV, YYDKDF (reference sequence). V was trimmed by 0 bases and J by 0 bases, leaving 12 bases between them. The CDR3 is 17 amino acids. CDR3 sequence reads: CATSREWDLSSYNEQFF. CDR3 coding DNA: TGTGCCACCAGCAGAGAGTGGGACCTTAGCTCCTACAATGAGCAGTTCTTC.

V gene TRBV19 combines with J gene TRBJ2-3; 9 bases line up with TRBD2. Per the germline V gene, CDR1 is LNHDA and CDR2 is SQIVND (reference sequence). The CDR3 is 14 residues long. V trimming: 1 base; J trimming: 5 bases; junction bases outside the gene matches: 1. The CDR3 spells CASSIVRGGDTQYF. The CDR3 nucleotides read TGTGCCAGTAGTATAGTGCGGGGGGGAGATACGCAGTATTTT.

This clone was observed a handful of times. J is TRBJ1-1 and V is TRBV19, with D unresolved. The V and J ends lost 5 bases and 6 bases respectively, with 7 bases between them. This CDR3 is 11 amino acids long. Looked up from germline, CDR1 is LNHDA and CDR2 is SQIVND (reference sequence). The CDR3 sequence: CASSSSAEAFF. CDR3 coding DNA: TGTGCCAGTAGTTCATCAGCTGAAGCTTTCTTT.

The rearrangement uses TRBV18 and TRBJ2-1; D call uncertain. Trimming cost V 4 bases and J 1 base, with 14 bases left between them. Looked up from germline, CDR1 is KGHSH and CDR2 is LQKENI. This CDR3 has 16 residues. The CDR3 protein is CASSLGSPLSYNEQFF. CDR3 sequence (DNA): TGTGCCAGCTCACTAGGCAGTCCACTTTCCTACAATGAGCAGTTCTTC.

DNA for the CDR3: TGTGCCAGCTCACCACGACAGGGAGCAACTAATGAAAAACTGTTTTTT. This sequence encodes CASSPRQGATNEKLFF. This chain uses TRBV18 with TRBJ1-4; 7 bases are a match to TRBD1. After removal of 1 base from V and 0 bases from J, the junction contained 2 bases not matched to a gene. Germline CDR1 and CDR2: KGHSH and LQKENI. This CDR3 is built from 16 residues.

The chain couples TRBV2 to TRBJ2-7, with a weak D call TRBD1 (6 bases). Germline CDR1 reads SNHLY; CDR2 reads FYNNEI. V shed 4 bases and J shed 0 bases, with 16 bases lying between them. The CDR3 consists of 16 residues. This CDR3 reads CASSGTPQGTSYEQYF. CDR3 nucleotide sequence: TGTGCCAGCAGTGGAACCCCACAGGGTACCTCCTACGAGCAGTACTTC.

With respect to this clone: The junction and the germline gene differ at one end; a read error may be behind it. This sample also contains other DNA sequences that code for the same CDR3. The chain uses TRBV5-1 and TRBJ2-2; D might be TRBD1 (7 bases). The germline V gene encodes CDR1 SGHRS and CDR2 YFSETQ. This CDR3 is 15 amino acids long. The CDR3 nucleotides are TGCGCCAGCAGCTCCCCGCGGGACAGATCCGGGGAGTTGTTTTTT. Protein: CASSSPRDRSGELFF.

The gene calls are TRBV5-6 and TRBJ2-3; D is uncertain. The CDR3 loop spans 15 amino acids. The germline V gene has CDR1 SGHDT and CDR2 YYEEEE. V lost 0 bases to trimming and J lost 2 bases, with 10 bases between them. The CDR3 coding sequence is TGTGCCAGCAGCTTGGGCCAGGACCCCACAGATACGCAGTATTTT. Its protein is CASSLGQDPTDTQYF.

This chain connects TRBV27 to TRBJ2-1, with TRBD2 matching 13 bases. V lost 6 bases and J lost 4; bases outside the gene matches: 6. Germline V gives CDR1 MNHEY, CDR2 SMNVEV (reference sequence). The CDR3 extends over 16 amino acids. This chain's CDR3 is CASSELGLAGYNEQFF. In DNA form, the CDR3 reads TGTGCCAGCAGCGAACTGGGACTAGCGGGGTACAATGAGCAGTTCTTC.

The CDR3 bases are TGTGCCAGTAGACAGGGCCAAGAGACCCAGTACTTC. The encoded protein is CASRQGQETQYF. This chain joins TRBV19 and TRBJ2-5; D may be TRBD1 (6 bases). The length of the CDR3 is 12 residues. V lost 6 bases to trimming and J lost 1 base, with 6 bases between them. Germline V CDR1 and CDR2: LNHDA, SQIVND (reference sequence). The whole variable domain, filled in from reference TRBV19 and TRBJ2-5, reads DGGITQSPKYLFRKEGQNVTLSCEQNLNHDAMYWYRQDPGQGLRLIYYSQIVNDFQKGDIAEGYSVSREKKESFPLTVTSAQKNPTAFYLCASRQGQETQYFGPGTRLLVL.

J is TRBJ1-6 and V is TRBV7-9; D may be TRBD1 (5 bases). Germline CDR1 SEHNR, CDR2 FQNEAQ (reference sequence). This CDR3 is 15 amino acids long. The V and J ends lost 1 base and 7 bases respectively, with 11 bases between them. The CDR3 coding sequence is TGTGCCAGCAGCTTAGGAGGGGCTCGCAATTCACCCCTCCACTTT. Residues: CASSLGGARNSPLHF.

The rearrangement joins TRBV19 to TRBJ2-2; D is possibly TRBD1 or TRBD2 (5 bases each). The V end lost 6 bases, the J end lost 3 bases, and 14 bases lay between the germline ends. Germline assignment: CDR1 LNHDA and CDR2 SQIVND (reference sequence). The CDR3 is 15 residues long. This CDR3 is CASRETERYTGELFF. CDR3 bases: TGTGCCAGTAGAGAGACAGAGCGGTACACCGGGGAGCTGTTTTTT.

The rearrangement uses TRBV7-8 and TRBJ1-5; D gene unclear. Trimming pared 2 bases from V and 1 base from J, leaving 12 bases between. CDR3 size: 16 residues. The germline CDR1 and CDR2 sequences are SGHVS and FQNEAQ. CDR3 nucleotide sequence: TGTGCCAGCAGCTTAAGGAACAGTAGAAGCAATCAGCCCCAGCATTTT. Translation gives CASSLRNSRSNQPQHF.

The chain employs TRBV7-6 and TRBJ2-6, with unresolved D. CDR1 and CDR2 (germline): SGHVS, FNYEAQ. Trimming stripped 5 bases from V and 0 bases from J, with 8 bases between. CDR3 length equals 15 residues. CDR3 region: CASSPIPSGANVLTF. DNA of the CDR3: TGTGCCAGCAGCCCGATCCCCTCTGGGGCCAACGTCCTGACTTTC.

The CDR3 DNA reads as TGTGCCAGCAGCCGACGAAGGGACAGTAACACTGAAGCTTTCTTT. Its protein product is CASSRRRDSNTEAFF. The chain joins TRBV16 to TRBJ1-1; 7 positions agree with TRBD1. The CDR3 has 15 residues. Per germline, CDR1 KGHSY and CDR2 FQNENV. Germline trimming cut 4 bases from V and 2 bases from J; bases unmatched to any gene: 7.

This rearrangement joins TRBV5-4 to TRBJ1-4; 10 positions match TRBD1. This CDR3 spans 15 amino acids. Germline values: CDR1 SGHNT, CDR2 YYREEE (reference sequence). V shed 0 bases and J 6 bases; nucleotides not matched to a gene: 2. The CDR3 DNA sequence: TGTGCCAGCAGCTTGGCCGGGACAGGGGATGAAAAACTGTTTTTT. Encoded protein: CASSLAGTGDEKLFF.

The gene calls are TRBV28 and TRBJ2-7; 7 bases fit TRBD1. The junction had 7 bases not matched to a gene; V was cut back by 6 bases and J by 2 bases. Germline values: CDR1 MDHEN, CDR2 SYDVKM. This CDR3 comprises 14 residues. The CDR3 DNA reads as TGTGCCAGCAGGGAAAACAGGGGCCCCTACGAGCAGTACTTC. As protein: CASRENRGPYEQYF.

The V gene is TRBV2, the J gene TRBJ2-1; 12 nucleotides agree with TRBD2. Germline V lookup: CDR1 SNHLY, CDR2 FYNNEI. J gave up 8 bases and V 5 bases, and 7 bases lay outside the gene matches. The CDR3 runs to 15 residues. The DNA of the CDR3 is TGTGCCAGCAGTATTCGACTAGCGGGAGCCCATGAGCAGTTCTTC. It codes for CASSIRLAGAHEQFF.

The rearrangement links TRBV7-8 to TRBJ1-5; 7 nucleotides agree with TRBD1. J lost 1 base, V lost 5 bases, and 5 bases had no gene match. Germline CDR1 is SGHVS and CDR2 is FQNEAQ. The CDR3 is made up of 15 amino acids. The DNA for the CDR3 is TGTGCCAGCAGCGCCCCAGGGGGGAGCAATCAGCCCCAGCATTTT. It is translated as CASSAPGGSNQPQHF.

The V gene is TRBV29-1, the J gene TRBJ2-3; 7 positions match TRBD2. With 3 bases clipped from V and 3 bases from J, the junction kept 6 bases outside the gene matches. Germline CDR1 SQVTM, CDR2 ANQGSEA. The CDR3 loop spans 14 amino acids. The CDR3 DNA follows: TGCAGCGTTGACCGCGGGGGTAGGACAGATACGCAGTATTTT. Translating it yields CSVDRGGRTDTQYF.

This rearrangement joins TRBV5-3 to TRBJ1-3, with no clear D. TRBV5-3 is marked as an open reading frame, function uncertain. CDR3 length: 14 amino acids. Trimming pared 4 bases from V and 7 bases from J, leaving 15 bases between. CDR3 sequence reads: CARSRTEDLNTIYF. The CDR3 DNA reads TGTGCCAGAAGCCGGACGGAGGATTTGAACACCATATATTTT.

CDR3: CASTPDGNTIYF. Here the CDR3 DNA reads TGTGCCAGTACACCGGACGGAAACACCATATATTTT. V and J are TRBV7-7 and TRBJ1-3; D gene unclear. CDR1 SSHAT and CDR2 FNYEAQ come from the germline V gene (reference sequence). The CDR3 has 12 residues. The V end was cut by 9 bases, the J end by 4 bases, with 10 bases between. The full variable domain, in which reference TRBV7-7 and TRBJ1-3 provide the parts outside the CDR3, is GAGVSQSPRYKVTKRGQDVTLRCDPISSHATLYWYQQALGQGPEFLTYFNYEAQPDKSGLPSDRFSAERPEGSISTLTIQRTEQRDSAMYRCASTPDGNTIYFGEGSWLTVV.

The V gene is TRBV5-4, the J gene TRBJ1-3, with D possibly being TRBD1 (6 bases). The CDR3 covers 14 residues. V lost 0 bases, J lost 6 bases, and 10 bases lay in between. Germline V gene lookup returns CDR1 SGHNT and CDR2 YYREEE (reference sequence). The CDR3 spells CASSLGQASNTIYF. The CDR3 DNA is TGTGCCAGCAGCTTGGGACAGGCCTCAAACACCATATATTTT.

V gene TRBV4-2 combines with J gene TRBJ2-6; the D call may be TRBD1 or TRBD2 (5 bases each). The CDR3 is 19 amino acids. Germline V gene data show CDR1 as LGHNA and CDR2 as YNFKEQ. V was cut by 3 bases and J by 0 bases, with 18 bases left in between. DNA for the CDR3: TGTGCCAGCAGCCATCGACCCTTTGGGGGTGTCTCTGGGGCCAACGTCCTGACTTTC. Its translation: CASSHRPFGGVSGANVLTF.

The chain uses TRBV2 and TRBJ2-1, with 10 bases matching TRBD1. V gave up 6 bases and J gave up 3 bases; unmatched junction bases: 5. From germline, CDR1 is SNHLY and CDR2 FYNNEI. This CDR3 comprises 15 residues. This CDR3 reads CASRGTGEGYNEQFF. The CDR3 nucleotides read TGTGCCAGCAGGGGGACAGGGGAGGGCTACAATGAGCAGTTCTTC.

V is TRBV5-1 and J is TRBJ2-3; D might be TRBD2 (5 bases). The CDR3 is 14 residues long. The germline V gene has CDR1 SGHRS and CDR2 YFSETQ. V was cut by 5 bases and J by 11 bases, with 21 bases left in between. The CDR3 DNA is TGCGCCAGCAGAACTGGCGGACCCCTCACTAGGCAGTATTTT. Translated, it gives CASRTGGPLTRQYF.

The chain links TRBV5-1 to TRBJ1-1; no clear D gene. The CDR3 runs to 14 residues. With 0 bases removed from V and 1 base from J, the gap between germline ends came to 7 bases. In germline, CDR1 is SGHRS, CDR2 YFSETQ. The CDR3: CASSLGSANTEAFF. In DNA form, the CDR3 reads TGCGCCAGCAGCTTGGGGTCAGCGAACACTGAAGCTTTCTTT. Based on the CDR3 plus reference TRBV5-1 and TRBJ1-1, the full variable domain is KAGVTQTPRYLIKTRGQQVTLSCSPISGHRSVSWYQQTPGQGLQFLFEYFSETQRNKGNFPGRFSGRQFSNSRSEMNVSTLELGDSALYLCASSLGSANTEAFFGQGTRLTVV.

This clone has a single count. The chain recombines TRBV5-6 with TRBJ1-5; a possible D gene is TRBD1 (5 bases). The CDR3 runs to 15 residues. Germline lookup yields CDR1 SGHDT and CDR2 YYEEEE. V lost 3 bases, J lost 6 bases, and 16 bases lay in between. CDR3 sequence (DNA): TGTGCCAGCAGCTCACTAAGGACGGGGGGTCAGCCCCAGCATTTT. This encodes CASSSLRTGGQPQHF. The full variable domain, completed using reference TRBV5-6 and TRBJ1-5, is DAGVTQSPTHLIKTRGQQVTLRCSPKSGHDTVSWYQQALGQGPQFIFQYYEEEERQRGNFPDRFSGHQFPNYSSELNVNALLLGDSALYLCASSSLRTGGQPQHFGDGTRLSIL.

This clone appeared a few times. This sequence joins TRBV2 and TRBJ1-5, with D unresolved. CDR3 length: 10 residues. Germline CDR1 is SNHLY and CDR2 is FYNNEI. Trimming took 10 bases from V and 4 from J, leaving 5 bases between them. CDR3 sequence reads: CAMQNQPQHF. The CDR3 nucleotides read TGTGCCATGCAAAATCAGCCCCAGCATTTT.